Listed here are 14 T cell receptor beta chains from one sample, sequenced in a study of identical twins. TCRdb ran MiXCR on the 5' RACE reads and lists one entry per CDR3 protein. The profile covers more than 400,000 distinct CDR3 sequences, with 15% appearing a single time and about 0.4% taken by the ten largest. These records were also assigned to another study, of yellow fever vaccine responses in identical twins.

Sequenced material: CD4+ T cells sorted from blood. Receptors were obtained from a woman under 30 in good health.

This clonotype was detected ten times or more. The CDR3 DNA reads as TGCAGCGTTTCCCCTAGACTAGCGGTGAATGAGCAGTTCTTC. Its protein is CSVSPRLAVNEQFF. This chain joins TRBV29-1 and TRBJ2-1; 9 bases match TRBD2. J lost 7 bases, V lost 5 bases, and 9 bases had no gene match. In germline, CDR1 is SQVTM, CDR2 ANQGSEA. The CDR3 covers 14 residues.

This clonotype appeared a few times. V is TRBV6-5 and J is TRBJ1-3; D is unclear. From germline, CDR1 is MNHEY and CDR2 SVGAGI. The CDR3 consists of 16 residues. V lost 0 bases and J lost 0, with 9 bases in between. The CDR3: CASSYSAGFSGNTIYF. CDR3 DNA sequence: TGTGCCAGCAGTTACTCTGCAGGATTCTCTGGAAACACCATATATTTT.

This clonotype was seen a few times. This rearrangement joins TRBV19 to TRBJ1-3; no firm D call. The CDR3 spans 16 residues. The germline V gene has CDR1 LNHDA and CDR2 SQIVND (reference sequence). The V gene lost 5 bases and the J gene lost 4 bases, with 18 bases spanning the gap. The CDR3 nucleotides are TGTGCCAGTAGTCCCCAAGTACGGCTTCCCGGAAACACCATATATTTT. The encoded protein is CASSPQVRLPGNTIYF.

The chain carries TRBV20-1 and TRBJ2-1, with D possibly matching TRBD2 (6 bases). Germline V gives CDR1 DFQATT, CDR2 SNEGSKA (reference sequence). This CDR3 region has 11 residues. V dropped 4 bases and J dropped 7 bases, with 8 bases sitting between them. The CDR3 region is CSATRGNEQFF. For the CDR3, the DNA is TGCAGTGCTACGCGGGGAAATGAGCAGTTCTTC.

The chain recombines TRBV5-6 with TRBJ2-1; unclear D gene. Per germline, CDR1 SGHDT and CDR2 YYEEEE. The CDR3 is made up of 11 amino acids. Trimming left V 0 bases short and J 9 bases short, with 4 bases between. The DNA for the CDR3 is TGTGCCAGCAGCTTGGCGGCTGAGCAGTTCTTC. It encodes CASSLAAEQFF.

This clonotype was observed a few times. The CDR3 spells CASSSSTGFDTQYF. CDR3 DNA sequence: TGTGCCAGCAGCTCGAGCACAGGGTTTGATACGCAGTATTTT. The chain carries TRBV28 and TRBJ2-3; maybe TRBD1 (6 bases). CDR3 size: 14 residues. The V gene's germline CDR1 is MDHEN and CDR2 SYDVKM. Deletions cut 6 bases from V and 6 bases from J, with 16 bases between.

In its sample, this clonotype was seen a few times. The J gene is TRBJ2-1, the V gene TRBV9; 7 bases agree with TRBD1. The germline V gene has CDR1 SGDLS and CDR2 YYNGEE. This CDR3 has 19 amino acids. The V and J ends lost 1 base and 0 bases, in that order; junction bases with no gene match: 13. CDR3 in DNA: TGTGCCAGCAGCGTAAATCCCCCCCTGACAGGGCCCTCCTACAATGAGCAGTTCTTC. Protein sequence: CASSVNPPLTGPSYNEQFF. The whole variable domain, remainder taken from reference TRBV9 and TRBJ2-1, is DSGVTQTPKHLITATGQRVTLRCSPRSGDLSVYWYQQSLDQGLQFLIQYYNGEERAKGNILERFSAQQFPDLHSELNLSSLELGDSALYFCASSVNPPLTGPSYNEQFFGPGTRLTVL.

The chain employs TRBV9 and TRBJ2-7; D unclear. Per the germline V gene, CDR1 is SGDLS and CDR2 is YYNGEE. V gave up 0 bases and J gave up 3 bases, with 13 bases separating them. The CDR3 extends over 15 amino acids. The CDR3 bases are TGTGCCAGCAGCGTAGCAGCCGGAACTAACTACGAGCAGTACTTC. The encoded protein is CASSVAAGTNYEQYF.

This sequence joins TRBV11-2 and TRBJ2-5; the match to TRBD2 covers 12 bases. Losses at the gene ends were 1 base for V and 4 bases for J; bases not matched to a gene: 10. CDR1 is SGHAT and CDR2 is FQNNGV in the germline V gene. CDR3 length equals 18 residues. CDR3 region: CASSLGVGGLAGRETQYF. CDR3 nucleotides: TGTGCCAGCAGCTTAGGGGTAGGAGGACTAGCGGGACGAGAGACCCAGTACTTC.

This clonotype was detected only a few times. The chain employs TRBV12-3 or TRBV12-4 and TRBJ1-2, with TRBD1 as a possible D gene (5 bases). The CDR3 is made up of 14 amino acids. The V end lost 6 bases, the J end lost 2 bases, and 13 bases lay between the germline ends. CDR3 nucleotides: TGTGCCAGCAGCCTTTCGGGGCTCAACTATGGCTACACCTTC. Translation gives CASSLSGLNYGYTF.

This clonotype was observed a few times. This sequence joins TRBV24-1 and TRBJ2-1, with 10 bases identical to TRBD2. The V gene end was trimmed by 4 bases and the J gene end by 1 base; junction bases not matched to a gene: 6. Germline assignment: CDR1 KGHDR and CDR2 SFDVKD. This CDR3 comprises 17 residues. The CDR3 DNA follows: TGTGCCACCAGTGACCACGGACTAGCGGATTCCTACAATGAGCAGTTCTTC. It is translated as CATSDHGLADSYNEQFF.

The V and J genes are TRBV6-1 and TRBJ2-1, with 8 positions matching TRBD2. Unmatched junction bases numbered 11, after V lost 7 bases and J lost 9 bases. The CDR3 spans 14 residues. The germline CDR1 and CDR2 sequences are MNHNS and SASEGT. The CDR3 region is CASKGHGRAPEQFF. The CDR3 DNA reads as TGTGCCAGCAAAGGGCACGGGAGGGCCCCTGAGCAGTTCTTC.

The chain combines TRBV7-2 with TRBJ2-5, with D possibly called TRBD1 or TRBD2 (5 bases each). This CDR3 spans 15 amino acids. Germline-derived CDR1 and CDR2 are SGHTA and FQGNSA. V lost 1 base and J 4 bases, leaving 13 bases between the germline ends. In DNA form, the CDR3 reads TGTGCCAGCAGCTTAGTCCGGGGACCGGGAGAGACCCAGTACTTC. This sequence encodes CASSLVRGPGETQYF.

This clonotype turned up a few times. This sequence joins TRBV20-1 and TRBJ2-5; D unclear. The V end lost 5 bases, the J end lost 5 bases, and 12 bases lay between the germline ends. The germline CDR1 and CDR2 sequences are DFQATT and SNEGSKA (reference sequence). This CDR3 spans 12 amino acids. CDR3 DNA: TGCAGTGCTTCCACCCCGTGGGAGACCCAGTACTTC. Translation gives CSASTPWETQYF.